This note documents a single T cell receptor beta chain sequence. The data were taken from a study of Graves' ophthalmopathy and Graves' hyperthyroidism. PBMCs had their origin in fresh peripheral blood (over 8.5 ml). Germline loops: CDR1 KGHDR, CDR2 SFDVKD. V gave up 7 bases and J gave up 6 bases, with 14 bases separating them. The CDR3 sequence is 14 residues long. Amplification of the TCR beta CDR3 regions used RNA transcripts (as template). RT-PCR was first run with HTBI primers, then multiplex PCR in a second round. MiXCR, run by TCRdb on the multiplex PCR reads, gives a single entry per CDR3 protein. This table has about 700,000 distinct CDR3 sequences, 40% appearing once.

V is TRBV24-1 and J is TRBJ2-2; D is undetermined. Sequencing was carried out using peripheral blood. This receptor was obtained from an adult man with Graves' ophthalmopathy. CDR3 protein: CATRDLLRSGELFF. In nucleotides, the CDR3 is TGTGCCACCAGAGATCTCCTTCGCTCCGGGGAGCTGTTTTTT.